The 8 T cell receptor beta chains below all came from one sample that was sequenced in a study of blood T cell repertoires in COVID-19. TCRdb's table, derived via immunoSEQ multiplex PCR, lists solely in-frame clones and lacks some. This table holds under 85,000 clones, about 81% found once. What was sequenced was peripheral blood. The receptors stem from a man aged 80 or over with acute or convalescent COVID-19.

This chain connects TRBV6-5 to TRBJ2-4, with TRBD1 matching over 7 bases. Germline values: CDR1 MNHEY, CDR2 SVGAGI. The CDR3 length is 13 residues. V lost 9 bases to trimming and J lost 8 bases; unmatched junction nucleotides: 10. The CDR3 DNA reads TGTGCCAGTAGACAGGGCGCATTGGACATTCAGTACTTC. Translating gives CASRQGALDIQYF.

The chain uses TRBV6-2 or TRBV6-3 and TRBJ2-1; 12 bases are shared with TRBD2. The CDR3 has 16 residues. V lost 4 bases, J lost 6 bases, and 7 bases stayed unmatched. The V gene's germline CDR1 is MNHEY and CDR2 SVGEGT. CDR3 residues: CASSSSRLAGANEQFF. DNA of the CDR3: TGTGCCAGCAGTTCCTCCAGACTAGCGGGAGCCAATGAGCAGTTCTTC.

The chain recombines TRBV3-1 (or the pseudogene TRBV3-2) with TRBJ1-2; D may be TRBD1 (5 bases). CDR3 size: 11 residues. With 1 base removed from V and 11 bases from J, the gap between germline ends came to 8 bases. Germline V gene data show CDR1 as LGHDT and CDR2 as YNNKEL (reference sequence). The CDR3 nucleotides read TGTGCCAGCAGCCAAGTGACAGATTACACCTTC. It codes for CASSQVTDYTF.

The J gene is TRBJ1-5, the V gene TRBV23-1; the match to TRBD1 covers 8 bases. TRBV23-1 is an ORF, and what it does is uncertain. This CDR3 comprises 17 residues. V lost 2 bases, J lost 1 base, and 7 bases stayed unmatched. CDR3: CASSQPSRTGSNQPQHF. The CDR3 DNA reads TGCGCCAGCAGTCAACCCTCTCGGACAGGGAGCAATCAGCCCCAGCATTTT.

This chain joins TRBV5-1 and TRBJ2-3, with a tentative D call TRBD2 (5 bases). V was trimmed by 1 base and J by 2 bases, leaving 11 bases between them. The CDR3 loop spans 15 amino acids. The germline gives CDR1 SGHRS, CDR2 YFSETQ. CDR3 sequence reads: CASSLTGSSTDTQYF. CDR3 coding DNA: TGCGCCAGCAGCTTGACGGGATCCTCCACAGATACGCAGTATTTT.

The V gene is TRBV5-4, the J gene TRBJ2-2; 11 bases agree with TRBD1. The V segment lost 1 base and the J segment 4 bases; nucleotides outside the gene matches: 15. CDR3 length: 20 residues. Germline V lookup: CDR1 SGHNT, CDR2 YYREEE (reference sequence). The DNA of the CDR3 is TGTGCCAGCAGCTTGTGGCTGGACAGGGGGCTTTGGGACACCACCGGGGAGCTGTTTTTT. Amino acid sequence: CASSLWLDRGLWDTTGELFF.

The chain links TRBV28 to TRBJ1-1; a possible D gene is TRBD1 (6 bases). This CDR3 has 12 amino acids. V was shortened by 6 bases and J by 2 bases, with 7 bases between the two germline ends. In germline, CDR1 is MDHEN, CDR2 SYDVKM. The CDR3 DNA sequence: TGTGCCAGCAGGGGGGCAAACACTGAAGCTTTCTTT. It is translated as CASRGANTEAFF.

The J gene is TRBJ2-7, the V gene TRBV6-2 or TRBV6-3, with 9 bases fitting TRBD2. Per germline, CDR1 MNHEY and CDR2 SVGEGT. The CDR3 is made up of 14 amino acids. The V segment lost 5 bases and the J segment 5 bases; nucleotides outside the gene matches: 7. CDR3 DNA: TGTGCCAGCAGTCCCGCGGGAGGGCCACACGAGCAGTACTTC. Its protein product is CASSPAGGPHEQYF.